This T cell receptor beta chain was sequenced in a study of Ad26.COV2.S vaccination and SARS-CoV-2 variants. About the study: Sample donor was a member of the COV1001 Ad26.COV2.S trial arm. Overall study results and limits: Assessments of TCR breadth and depth may have underestimated the total T cell responses. Substantial breadth was reported for post-vaccination spike-specific CD8+ and CD4+ T cells.

On this clone itself: Its antigen remains unknown.

As to treatment: over 15 received Ad26.COV2.S at low or high dose, single or two shots; 5 received placebo; per-sample allocation not given. Material that was analyzed had been drawn on day 63 after the first vaccine or placebo injection. Within Boston, the person who donated was an adult of 18-55 years. The V end lost 0 bases, the J end lost 1 base, and 13 bases lay between the germline ends. This CDR3 comprises 16 residues. Germline V lookup: CDR1 LGHDT, CDR2 YNNKEL (reference sequence). This table comes from immunoSEQ multiplex PCR, and its TCRdb copy is limited to in-frame clones, with some not included. The repertoire includes nearly 400,000 clones, 75% to 90% of them detected once, and about 2% sits in the top ten.

The rearrangement uses TRBV3-1 (or the pseudogene TRBV3-2) and TRBJ2-7, with D possibly matching TRBD1 (5 bases). The receptor was isolated from a person aged 18-60 years who received the Ad26.COV2.S COVID-19 vaccine or a placebo. The starting material was peripheral blood, obtained in a trial of Ad26.COV2.S vaccine versus placebo. The CDR3 coding sequence is TGTGCCAGCAGCCAAGATGTTAGGGGCGGTTCCTACGAGCAGTACTTC. Its translation is CASSQDVRGGSYEQYF.